The rows below give T cell receptor beta chains drawn from one sample of a study of cytomegalovirus exposure and HLA in healthy donors. TCRdb's copy holds only in-frame clones and misses some; the assay was immunoSEQ multiplex PCR. The sample contains about 110,000 clones, 75% of which appear only once. Sample: PBMCs. The source of these receptors is a man aged 35-49 years in good health and CMV-seronegative. The CDR3 runs from the conserved cysteine through the conserved F or W. The order of the fields is D gene, V gene, J gene, clone size, CDR3 length, CDR3 protein, CDR3 DNA. D genes are given only for firm matches. Clone size is shown for a subset of rows, as once, few, many or a class of expanded clone.

D: TRBD1
V: TRBV4-1
J: TRBJ1-1
size: few
length: 20
CDR3: CASSQVRPGQGLRKNTEAFF
DNA: TGCGCCAGCAGCCAAGTACGGCCGGGACAGGGGCTAAGGAAGAACACTGAAGCTTTCTTT

D: -
V: TRBV6-1
J: TRBJ1-4
size: -
length: 15
CDR3: CASSEAPATNEKLFF
DNA: TGTGCCAGCAGTGAAGCGCCGGCAACTAATGAAAAACTGTTTTTT

D: -
V: TRBV29-1
J: TRBJ1-6
size: few
length: 13
CDR3: CSVAHAESSPLHF
DNA: TGCAGCGTTGCCCACGCGGAGTCGTCACCCCTCCACTTT

D: -
V: TRBV29-1
J: TRBJ2-3
size: -
length: 13
CDR3: CSVESVPPDTQYF
DNA: TGCAGCGTTGAATCGGTTCCACCAGATACGCAGTATTTT

D: -
V: TRBV2
J: TRBJ1-4
size: -
length: 12
CDR3: CASWQGGEKLFF
DNA: TGTGCCAGCTGGCAGGGTGGGGAAAAACTGTTTTTT

D: TRBD1
V: TRBV6-6
J: TRBJ2-3
size: once
length: 16
CDR3: CASSYSTGGGIDTQYF
DNA: TGTGCCAGCAGTTACTCGACAGGGGGCGGGATAGATACGCAGTATTTT

D: TRBD1
V: TRBV10-3
J: TRBJ2-1
size: -
length: 14
CDR3: CAISGPDRNNEQFF
DNA: TGTGCCATCAGTGGTCCGGACAGGAACAATGAGCAGTTCTTC

D: -
V: TRBV27
J: TRBJ2-5
size: -
length: 15
CDR3: CASSPYWAAQETQYF
DNA: TGTGCCAGCAGTCCCTATTGGGCAGCCCAAGAGACCCAGTACTTC

D: -
V: TRBV6-1
J: TRBJ2-6
size: -
length: 17
CDR3: CASSDWGHFSGANVLTF
DNA: TGTGCCAGCAGTGACTGGGGGCACTTCTCTGGGGCCAACGTCCTGACTTTC

D: TRBD2
V: TRBV5-6
J: TRBJ2-1
size: few
length: 19
CDR3: CASSSIIAGGTSSYNEQFF
DNA: TGTGCCAGCAGCTCGATAATAGCGGGGGGCACGAGCTCCTACAATGAGCAGTTCTTC

D: -
V: TRBV27
J: TRBJ2-3
size: -
length: 11
CDR3: CASSSGVGQYF
DNA: TGTGCCAGCAGTTCAGGTGTAGGGCAGTATTTT

D: TRBD1
V: TRBV7-2
J: TRBJ1-1
size: few
length: 15
CDR3: CASNYIQGAATEAFF
DNA: TGTGCCAGCAACTATATACAGGGGGCGGCCACTGAAGCTTTCTTT

D: TRBD2
V: TRBV29-1
J: TRBJ2-7
size: -
length: 14
CDR3: CSVAGPGGTYEQYF
DNA: TGCAGCGTCGCCGGACCGGGAGGGACCTACGAGCAGTACTTC

D: -
V: TRBV5-1
J: TRBJ1-1
size: -
length: 13
CDR3: CASSSNPGTEAFF
DNA: TGCGCCAGCAGCTCCAACCCGGGTACTGAAGCTTTCTTT

D: -
V: TRBV7-3
J: TRBJ1-5
size: -
length: 13
CDR3: CASSLDWSQPQHF
DNA: TGTGCCAGCAGCTTAGACTGGTCTCAGCCCCAGCATTTT

D: -
V: TRBV25-1
J: TRBJ1-6
size: -
length: 13
CDR3: CASTGGSNSPLHF
DNA: TGTGCCAGCACTGGGGGGAGTAATTCACCCCTCCACTTT

D: -
V: TRBV7-9
J: TRBJ2-3
size: -
length: 13
CDR3: CASSPRSPDTQYF
DNA: TGTGCCAGCAGCCCGCGGAGCCCGGATACGCAGTATTTT

D: -
V: TRBV5-6
J: TRBJ1-1
size: -
length: 17
CDR3: CASRRQRVARGGSEAFF
DNA: TGTGCCAGCAGACGACAAAGGGTCGCCCGCGGGGGATCTGAAGCTTTCTTT

D: -
V: TRBV6-1
J: TRBJ1-2
size: -
length: 13
CDR3: CASSEAGGYGYTF
DNA: TGTGCCAGCAGTGAAGCGGGAGGCTATGGCTACACCTTC

D: TRBD1
V: TRBV7-9
J: TRBJ2-7
size: -
length: 18
CDR3: CASSFPGQAGGGRNEQYF
DNA: TGTGCCAGCAGCTTCCCGGGACAGGCCGGGGGAGGTAGGAACGAGCAGTACTTC

D: -
V: TRBV7-9
J: TRBJ2-1
size: -
length: 14
CDR3: CASSPLGLVHEQFF
DNA: TGTGCCAGCAGCCCCCTCGGTTTAGTGCATGAGCAGTTCTTC

D: -
V: TRBV5-1
J: TRBJ1-3
size: -
length: 13
CDR3: CASSLTTGNTIYF
DNA: TGCGCCAGCAGCTTGACAACTGGAAACACCATATATTTT

D: -
V: TRBV6-6
J: TRBJ1-1
size: -
length: 12
CDR3: CASSYSITEAFF
DNA: TGTGCCAGCAGTTACAGCATCACTGAAGCTTTCTTT

D: TRBD2
V: TRBV5-6
J: TRBJ2-1
size: -
length: 12
CDR3: CASSRGLAEQFF
DNA: TGTGCCAGCAGCAGGGGACTAGCGGAGCAGTTCTTC

D: TRBD2
V: TRBV19
J: TRBJ2-1
size: few
length: 14
CDR3: CASSTPGLANEQFF
DNA: TGTGCCAGTAGCACCCCGGGACTAGCCAATGAGCAGTTCTTC

D: TRBD2
V: TRBV2
J: TRBJ2-7
size: few
length: 14
CDR3: CASSEQRGYYEQYF
DNA: TGTGCCAGCAGTGAGCAGCGGGGCTACTACGAGCAGTACTTC

D: -
V: TRBV2
J: TRBJ2-7
size: -
length: 13
CDR3: CASTGHNSYEQYF
DNA: TGTGCCAGCACGGGACACAACTCCTACGAGCAGTACTTC

D: TRBD2
V: TRBV7-7
J: TRBJ2-3
size: few
length: 14
CDR3: CASSISGASNTQYF
DNA: TGTGCCAGCAGCATTAGCGGGGCATCGAATACGCAGTATTTT

D: -
V: TRBV6-1
J: TRBJ1-4
size: -
length: 15
CDR3: CASSPSLEGNEKLFF
DNA: TGTGCCAGCAGTCCCAGTCTCGAGGGTAATGAAAAACTGTTTTTT

D: TRBD2
V: TRBV19
J: TRBJ2-7
size: -
length: 15
CDR3: CASKAGGGDSYEQYF
DNA: TGTGCCAGTAAGGCAGGCGGGGGGGACTCCTACGAGCAGTACTTC

D: -
V: TRBV9
J: TRBJ2-7
size: -
length: 12
CDR3: CASSATGYEQYF
DNA: TGTGCCAGCAGCGCCACAGGGTACGAGCAGTACTTC

D: -
V: TRBV11-1
J: TRBJ1-2
size: -
length: 14
CDR3: CASSNMGAGNGYTF
DNA: TGTGCCAGCAGTAACATGGGGGCCGGGAATGGCTACACCTTC

D: TRBD2
V: TRBV15
J: TRBJ2-7
size: -
length: 15
CDR3: CATSRELAGPYEQYF
DNA: TGTGCCACCAGCAGAGAACTAGCGGGGCCCTACGAGCAGTACTTC

D: TRBD1
V: TRBV5-4
J: TRBJ2-7
size: -
length: 15
CDR3: CASSHGTGPRYEQYF
DNA: TGTGCCAGCAGTCATGGGACAGGCCCTCGGTACGAGCAGTACTTC

D: TRBD1
V: TRBV12-5
J: TRBJ2-1
size: -
length: 13
CDR3: CASGFTGTGWWFF
DNA: TGTGCTAGTGGTTTCACCGGGACAGGATGGTGGTTCTTC

D: TRBD1
V: TRBV7-9
J: TRBJ1-6
size: -
length: 12
CDR3: CSSSSRTGDLHF
DNA: TGTTCCAGCAGCTCGCGGACAGGGGACCTCCACTTT

D: -
V: TRBV18
J: TRBJ2-5
size: -
length: 18
CDR3: CASSPDWGAGAKQETQYF
DNA: TGTGCCAGCTCACCGGATTGGGGAGCAGGGGCTAAACAAGAGACCCAGTACTTC

D: -
V: TRBV7-8
J: TRBJ1-1
size: -
length: 12
CDR3: CASSFTSTEAFF
DNA: TGTGCCAGCAGCTTTACAAGCACTGAAGCTTTCTTT

D: TRBD1
V: TRBV2
J: TRBJ1-5
size: -
length: 18
CDR3: CASNPGQGRNIGNQPQHF
DNA: TGTGCCAGCAACCCGGGACAGGGGAGGAATATAGGCAATCAGCCCCAGCATTTT

D: -
V: TRBV12-5
J: TRBJ1-1
size: -
length: 13
CDR3: CASGADAGTEAFF
DNA: TGTGCTAGTGGTGCAGACGCGGGCACTGAAGCTTTCTTT

D: TRBD1
V: TRBV27
J: TRBJ2-7
size: few
length: 15
CDR3: CASSSTGTGIYEQYF
DNA: TGTGCCAGCAGTTCAACCGGGACAGGGATCTACGAGCAGTACTTC

D: -
V: TRBV7-3
J: TRBJ2-3
size: -
length: 15
CDR3: CASSRSGTSTDTQYF
DNA: TGTGCCAGCAGCAGATCCGGGACTAGCACAGATACGCAGTATTTT